This is a list of T cell receptor beta chains from one sample in a study of human T cells and chemical hapten exposure. TCRdb independently ran MiXCR on the RACE reads; one entry per CDR3 protein. The sample lists 80,000 to 100,000 distinct CDR3 sequences; around 10% were seen once. The sequences come from whole blood, collected in connection with sensitization to the hapten diphenylcyclopropenone (DPC). The receptors were gathered from a middle-aged woman with alopecia areata. Some clones in this sample may be carry-over from other donors' samples. Both conserved end residues are part of each CDR3.

j_call v_call cdr3_aa
TRBJ1-1 TRBV18 CASSPRSQDGEAFF
TRBJ2-1 TRBV7-2 CASSLRSLAGSTSYNEQFF
TRBJ1-1 TRBV6-5 CASSYRLTRRGTEAFF
TRBJ2-3 TRBV6-2/TRBV6-3 CASSYLAPSDTQYF
TRBJ2-2 TRBV27 CASSPRLAVNTGELFF
TRBJ1-1 TRBV7-3 CASSSFVGTEAFF
TRBJ2-1 TRBV4-1 CASSRSGGLSSYNEQFF
TRBJ2-3 TRBV20-1 CSGAGRGSTDTQYF
TRBJ1-2 TRBV5-4 CASSLAVEGFYGYTF
TRBJ2-3 TRBV18 CASSQVAGGPNTQYF
TRBJ1-1 TRBV6-1 CASTYGQGAREAFF
TRBJ2-7 TRBV9 CASSVGKTARVYEQYF
TRBJ2-2 TRBV4-1 CASSPGRGSGGFRTGELFF
TRBJ2-7 TRBV4-3 CASSQDDRGNYEQYF
TRBJ2-7 TRBV11-2 CASSLDHGGTYEQYF
TRBJ1-4 TRBV6-2/TRBV6-3 CASSYSSRGPSNEKLFF
TRBJ1-1 TRBV4-1 CASSQAWRGGVLYTEAFF
TRBJ2-7 TRBV3-1 CASSHGGYEQYF
TRBJ2-2 TRBV10-3 CATNSLAGTGELFF
TRBJ2-2 TRBV18 CASPGTGNTGELFF
TRBJ1-2 TRBV11-2 CASSLDPTVYGYTF
TRBJ2-3 TRBV7-2 CASSSPDTQYF
TRBJ2-1 TRBV9 CASSVVGWDEQFF
TRBJ1-1 TRBV18 CASSPVDRGYTEAFF
TRBJ2-2 TRBV29-1 CSVEDLGGLNTGELFF
TRBJ2-7 TRBV10-2 CASSAPLAYEQYF
TRBJ2-6 TRBV6-5 CASSYGGAGANVLTF
TRBJ2-7 TRBV3-1 CASSRTESYEQYF
TRBJ1-2 TRBV28 CASSLGLYGYTF
TRBJ2-7 TRBV20-1 CSVRWGEGNEQYF
TRBJ2-7 TRBV12-3/TRBV12-4 CASSLGRGKQYF
TRBJ2-7 TRBV6-1 CASSAGDGNYEQYF
TRBJ1-2 TRBV28 CASSLNRDLYGYTF
TRBJ2-1 TRBV7-6 CASSPRWGDRVGNEQFF
TRBJ1-1 TRBV29-1 CSVESTGGAEAFF
TRBJ1-3 TRBV4-2 CASSQDTATENTIYF
TRBJ2-1 TRBV11-2 CASSLEWDPRSEQFF
TRBJ1-5 TRBV5-5 CASSLALGQPQHF
TRBJ2-3 TRBV28 CASSLWVADTQYF
TRBJ2-3 TRBV27 CASTEQAGGSTDTQYF
TRBJ1-1 TRBV11-3 CASSITGNTEAFF
TRBJ2-7 TRBV27 CASMWRAGAYEQYF
TRBJ2-2 TRBV12-3/TRBV12-4 CASSPDRIGFRAGELFF
TRBJ2-7 TRBV7-3 CASSLTGSSYEQYF